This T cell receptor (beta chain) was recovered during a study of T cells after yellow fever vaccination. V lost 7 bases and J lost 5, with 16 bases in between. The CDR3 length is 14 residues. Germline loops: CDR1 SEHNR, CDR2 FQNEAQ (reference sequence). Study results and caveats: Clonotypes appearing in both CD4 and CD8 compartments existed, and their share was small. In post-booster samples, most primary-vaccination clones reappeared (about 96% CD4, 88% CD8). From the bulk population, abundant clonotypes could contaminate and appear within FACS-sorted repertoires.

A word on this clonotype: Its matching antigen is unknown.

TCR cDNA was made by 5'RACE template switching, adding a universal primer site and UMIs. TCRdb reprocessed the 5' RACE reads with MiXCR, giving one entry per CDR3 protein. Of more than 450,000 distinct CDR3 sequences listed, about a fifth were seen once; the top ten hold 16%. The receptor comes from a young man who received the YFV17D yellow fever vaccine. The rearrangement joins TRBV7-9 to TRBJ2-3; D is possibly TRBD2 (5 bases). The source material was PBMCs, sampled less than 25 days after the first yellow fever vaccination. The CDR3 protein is CASIHREVEDTQYF. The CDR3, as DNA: TGTGCCAGCATACACCGGGAAGTAGAAGATACGCAGTATTTT.